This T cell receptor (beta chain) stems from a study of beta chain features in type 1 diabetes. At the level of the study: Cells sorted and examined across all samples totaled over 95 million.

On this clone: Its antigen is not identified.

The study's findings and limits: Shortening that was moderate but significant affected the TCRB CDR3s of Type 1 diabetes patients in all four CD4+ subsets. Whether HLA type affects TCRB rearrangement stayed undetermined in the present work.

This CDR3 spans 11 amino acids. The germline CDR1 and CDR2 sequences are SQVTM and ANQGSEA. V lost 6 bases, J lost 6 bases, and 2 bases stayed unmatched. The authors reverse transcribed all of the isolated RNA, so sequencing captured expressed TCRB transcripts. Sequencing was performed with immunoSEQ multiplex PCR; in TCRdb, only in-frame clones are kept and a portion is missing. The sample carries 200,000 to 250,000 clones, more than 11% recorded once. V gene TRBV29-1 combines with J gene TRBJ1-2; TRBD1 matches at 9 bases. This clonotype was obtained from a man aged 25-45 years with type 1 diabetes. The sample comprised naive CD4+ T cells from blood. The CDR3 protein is CSVDRGDGYTF. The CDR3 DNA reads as TGCAGCGTGGACAGGGGAGATGGCTACACCTTC.